One and the same sample provided the 27 T cell receptor beta chains below, sequenced in a study of regulatory T cells in long-lasting Graves disease. Time point given: newly diagnosed GD, antithyroid drugs for less than 3 months. PBMCs provided the RNA from which the TCR library was made. In building TCR beta libraries, iRepertoire HTBI primers were used together with Arm-PCR of CDR3 regions. From the multiplex PCR reads, TCRdb called clonotypes with MiXCR, one entry per CDR3 protein. The sample has around 400,000 distinct CDR3 sequences, 15% seen once. This sample also belongs to another study, concerning T cells in Graves' hyperthyroidism and ophthalmopathy.

Sequencing was performed on peripheral blood mononuclear cells (PBMCs), taken at new diagnosis, from a patient treated with antithyroid drugs. These receptors were collected from a woman aged 40 to 49 with Graves disease.

The chain couples TRBV6-5 to TRBJ1-2; D is perhaps TRBD1 (5 bases). Germline V gene sequence: CDR1 MNHEY, CDR2 SVGAGI. V lost 4 bases, J lost 6 bases, and 15 bases lay in between. The CDR3 extends over 14 amino acids. CDR3 sequence reads: CASSFAGKEDGYTF. The CDR3 DNA sequence: TGTGCCAGCAGTTTCGCAGGGAAAGAGGATGGCTACACCTTC.

This clonotype has a count of ten or more. The chain recombines TRBV2 with TRBJ1-5; D gene unclear. This CDR3 comprises 15 residues. The V end was cut by 6 bases, the J end by 0 bases, with 12 bases between. From germline, CDR1 is SNHLY and CDR2 FYNNEI. DNA for the CDR3: TGTGCCAGCAGGGCCCCGGGAGTTAGCAATCAGCCCCAGCATTTT. It is translated as CASRAPGVSNQPQHF.

This clonotype has only a few counts. The V call is TRBV5-6, the J call TRBJ1-3, with TRBD1 as a possible D gene (5 bases). The V end lost 4 bases, the J end lost 2 bases, and 25 bases lay between the germline ends. In germline, CDR1 is SGHDT, CDR2 YYEEEE. The CDR3 runs 19 residues. The CDR3 sequence is CASSVRYRSDNLPGNTIYF. The CDR3 region has the DNA TGTGCCAGCAGCGTAAGATATAGGTCGGACAATTTGCCTGGAAACACCATATATTTT.

This clonotype was counted a few times. The chain couples TRBV6-1 to TRBJ1-3, with TRBD1 identical over 11 bases. CDR1 is MNHNS, CDR2 SASEGT, per germline. This CDR3 spans 15 amino acids. V shed 6 bases, J shed 4 bases, and the junction held 5 bases outside the gene matches. CDR3: CASSAGTGGGNTIYF. The CDR3, as DNA: TGTGCCAGCAGCGCCGGGACAGGGGGGGGAAACACCATATATTTT.

Ten or more counts support this clonotype. A much larger clone lies one base from this, so it may be a read error. The chain uses TRBV28 and TRBJ2-5; 9 bases match TRBD1. Germline V CDR1 and CDR2: MDHEN, SYDVKM. CDR3 length equals 16 residues. In DNA form, the CDR3 reads TGTGCCGGCAGTGGACGGCCGGGACAGGGATCGGAGACCCAGTACTTC. It yields the protein CAGSGRPGQGSETQYF.

There are many counts of this clonotype. The chain recombines TRBV11-3 with TRBJ1-4, with D possibly TRBD1 on 5 matching bases. The CDR3 spans 15 residues. Per germline, CDR1 SGHNT and CDR2 YENEEA. Between the trimmed V and J ends, which lost 1 base and 8 bases, there was a span of 14 bases. The CDR3, as DNA: TGTGCCAGCAGCTTAGGGGGGAAGGTTCCAGAAAAACTGTTTTTT. Translated: CASSLGGKVPEKLFF.

This clonotype appeared a few times. The rearrangement joins TRBV29-1 to TRBJ2-1; 7 nucleotides line up with TRBD2. Germline CDR1 reads SQVTM; CDR2 reads ANQGSEA. Unmatched junction bases numbered 7, after V lost 3 bases and J lost 2 bases. The CDR3 is 15 residues long. The CDR3 here is CSVDRAGEAYNEQFF. CDR3 nucleotide sequence: TGCAGCGTTGATCGTGCGGGAGAGGCCTACAATGAGCAGTTCTTC.

In its sample, this clonotype was seen a few times. A clone one base away is much larger, so this may be a read error. The chain uses TRBV27 and TRBJ2-1, with D possibly TRBD1 on 6 matching bases. The CDR3 extends over 14 amino acids. The germline V gene encodes CDR1 MNHEY and CDR2 SMNVEV (reference sequence). CDR3 loop: CASIVTGPYNEQLF. For the CDR3, the DNA is TGTGCCAGCATTGTGACAGGTCCCTACAATGAGCAGCTCTTC.

This clonotype has ten or more counts. The chain links TRBV5-6 to TRBJ1-4; 7 bases are a match to TRBD1. The CDR3 is made up of 14 amino acids. Trimming removed 4 bases from V and 8 bases from J; junction bases left unmatched: 8. Per germline, CDR1 SGHDT and CDR2 YYEEEE. The CDR3 loop is CASSVTGRREKLFF. The CDR3 bases are TGTGCCAGCAGCGTGACAGGGCGGCGAGAAAAACTGTTTTTT.

This clonotype showed up just a few times. The chain uses TRBV12-3 or TRBV12-4 and TRBJ2-7; 9 bases are shared with TRBD1. Trimming cost V 0 bases and J 1 base; bases outside gene matches: 4. The CDR3 has 16 residues. CDR3 sequence: CASSLAGTGLSYEQYF. The CDR3, as DNA: TGTGCCAGCAGTTTAGCAGGGACAGGGTTATCCTACGAGCAGTACTTC.

This clonotype was recorded many times. The rearrangement uses TRBV28 and TRBJ1-2, with 8 bases matching TRBD1. Trimming took 5 bases from V and 4 from J; bases not matched to a gene: 9. The CDR3 spans 15 residues. Germline V gives CDR1 MDHEN, CDR2 SYDVKM. In DNA form, the CDR3 reads TGTGCCAGCAGTCCCTCGGTCACAGGGGGCTATGGCTACACCTTC. Protein product: CASSPSVTGGYGYTF.

This chain joins TRBV5-5 and TRBJ1-5; D is perhaps TRBD1 (6 bases). The V end was cut by 4 bases, the J end by 6 bases, with 17 bases between. Germline V lookup: CDR1 SGHKS, CDR2 YYEKEE (reference sequence). The CDR3 sequence is 15 residues long. Written as DNA, the CDR3 is TGTGCCAGCAGCGCCACTATGGGGGCGGGTCAGCCCCAGCATTTT. This translates into CASSATMGAGQPQHF.

A few counts support this clonotype. The genes are TRBV30 and TRBJ2-2; no clear D. CDR1 and CDR2 from the germline V gene are GTSNPN and SVGIG (reference sequence). Trimming stripped 4 bases from V and 4 bases from J, with 19 bases between. The CDR3 is 16 amino acids. The DNA of the CDR3 is TGTGCCTGGACTGGTGGCTTCCCTCTTGGCACCGGGGAGCTGTTTTTT. Encoded protein: CAWTGGFPLGTGELFF.

This clonotype was counted ten times or more. V gene TRBV27 combines with J gene TRBJ1-5; the D is unclear. Trimming pared 2 bases from V and 2 bases from J, leaving 10 bases between. The CDR3 extends over 15 amino acids. Germline V CDR1 and CDR2: MNHEY, SMNVEV (reference sequence). The CDR3 reads CASSLVSWGNQPQHF. Written as DNA, the CDR3 is TGTGCCAGCAGTTTAGTGAGTTGGGGCAATCAGCCCCAGCATTTT.

This clonotype was seen many times. The V gene is TRBV28, the J gene TRBJ2-1, with D perhaps matching TRBD1 or TRBD2 (5 bases each). Germline-derived CDR1 and CDR2 are MDHEN and SYDVKM. The CDR3 runs to 14 residues. V was cut by 3 bases and J by 7 bases, with 13 bases left in between. The CDR3 nucleotides read TGTGCCAGCAGTTTCGGGGCAGGAGTAAATGAGCAGTTCTTC. Translated: CASSFGAGVNEQFF. The full variable domain, with the rest looked up from reference TRBV28 and TRBJ2-1, is DVKVTQSSRYLVKRTGEKVFLECVQDMDHENMFWYRQDPGLGLRLIYFSYDVKMKEKGDIPEGYSVSREKKERFSLILESASTNQTSMYLCASSFGAGVNEQFFGPGTRLTVL.

This clonotype has at least ten counts. The V call is TRBV29-1, the J call TRBJ2-1; D is unresolved. There are 11 residues in the CDR3. Germline CDR1 is SQVTM and CDR2 is ANQGSEA. With 7 bases removed from V and 6 bases from J, the gap between germline ends came to 10 bases. The CDR3 DNA reads as TGCAGCGCCTCGGACGGCAATGAGCAGTTCTTC. Protein product: CSASDGNEQFF.

This clonotype was seen ten or more times. This rearrangement joins TRBV9 to TRBJ1-6; no definite D call. CDR1 and CDR2 (germline): SGDLS, YYNGEE. Between the trimmed V and J ends, which lost 4 bases and 5 bases, there was a span of 10 bases. This CDR3 has 14 amino acids. CDR3 sequence: CASSPNADNSPLHF. In DNA, the CDR3 is TGTGCCAGCAGCCCCAACGCCGATAATTCACCCCTCCACTTT.

This clonotype has a count of ten or more. This chain links TRBV15 with TRBJ2-5; TRBD2 matches at 8 bases. This CDR3 is built from 14 residues. The germline V gene has CDR1 LNHNV and CDR2 YYDKDF (reference sequence). V shed 1 base and J 3 bases; nucleotides not matched to a gene: 1. In DNA, the CDR3 is TGTGCCACCAGCAGAGGACTAGCGAAAGAGACCCAGTACTTC. It translates to CATSRGLAKETQYF. The variable domain in full, with the rest retrieved from reference TRBV15 and TRBJ2-5, is DAMVIQNPRYQVTQFGKPVTLSCSQTLNHNVMYWYQQKSSQAPKLLFHYYDKDFNNEADTPDNFQSRRPNTSFCFLDIRSPGLGDTAMYLCATSRGLAKETQYFGPGTRLLVL.

The sample holds many counts of this clonotype. This chain links TRBV2 with TRBJ2-7, with 9 bases that match TRBD1. In germline, CDR1 is SNHLY, CDR2 FYNNEI. V lost 2 bases to trimming and J lost 3 bases; unmatched junction nucleotides: 8. The CDR3 runs 16 residues. CDR3 amino acids: CASSESSGTGFYEQYF. DNA for the CDR3: TGTGCCAGCAGTGAATCCTCCGGGACAGGGTTCTACGAGCAGTACTTC.

This clonotype showed up many times. The gene calls are TRBV9 and TRBJ2-5; the D gene is possibly TRBD2 (6 bases). Germline-derived CDR1 and CDR2 are SGDLS and YYNGEE. This CDR3 spans 16 amino acids. The germline V and J ends were trimmed by 0 bases and 2 bases, with 14 bases remaining between them. The chain's CDR3 is CASSVGGGTSQETQYF. CDR3 nucleotides: TGTGCCAGCAGCGTAGGAGGCGGGACGAGTCAAGAGACCCAGTACTTC.

V is TRBV29-1 and J is TRBJ2-1; 10 bases align to TRBD2. The CDR3 length is 14 residues. Germline CDR1 reads SQVTM; CDR2 reads ANQGSEA. V was clipped by 3 bases and J by 6 bases; unmatched bases: 5. The CDR3: CSVDVAGGGNEQFF. The CDR3 nucleotides read TGCAGCGTTGATGTAGCGGGAGGAGGCAATGAGCAGTTCTTC.

This clonotype was observed a handful of times. This rearrangement joins TRBV20-1 to TRBJ2-7, with 15 bases matching TRBD2. Germline V gene lookup returns CDR1 DFQATT and CDR2 SNEGSKA (reference sequence). This CDR3 has 18 amino acids. V shed 4 bases and J 2 bases; nucleotides not matched to a gene: 12. The DNA of the CDR3 is TGCAGTGCTACCCTCCTGGGACTAGCGGGGGGAACACCCTACGAGCAGTACTTC. It is translated as CSATLLGLAGGTPYEQYF.

V gene TRBV7-9 combines with J gene TRBJ1-4; TRBD1 is a possible D gene (5 bases). Germline-derived CDR1 and CDR2 are SEHNR and FQNEAQ (reference sequence). This CDR3 has 14 residues. The V and J ends lost 6 bases and 4 bases respectively, with 12 bases between them. In DNA form, the CDR3 reads TGTGCCAGCAGTCCTAGACAGATTAATGAAAAACTGTTTTTT. Amino acids: CASSPRQINEKLFF.

In its sample, this clonotype was seen many times. The chain has TRBV7-2 and TRBJ2-5, with 10 bases lining up with TRBD1. Trimming at V came to 4 bases and at J to 4 bases, leaving 9 bases not matched to a gene. This CDR3 spans 16 amino acids. In germline, CDR1 is SGHTA, CDR2 FQGNSA. In nucleotides, the CDR3 is TGTGCCAGCAGCTCCGGGACAGGGGAGTTTGGAGAGACCCAGTACTTC. This codes for CASSSGTGEFGETQYF.

This clonotype occurred once. The junction and the germline gene differ at one end; a read error may be behind it. The V gene is TRBV5-1, the J gene TRBJ2-7, with D possibly being TRBD2 (5 bases). The germline CDR1 and CDR2 sequences are SGHRS and YFSETQ. This CDR3 comprises 15 residues. CDR3 sequence reads: CASSLSSPDSCEQYF. The CDR3, as DNA: TGCGCCAGCAGCCTTTCCTCCCCGGACTCCTGCGAGCAGTACTTC.

This clonotype was seen repeatedly, ten times or more. The rearrangement uses TRBV18 and TRBJ1-4; TRBD1 is a possible D gene (5 bases). V was shortened by 8 bases and J by 4 bases, with 17 bases between the two germline ends. The germline V gene has CDR1 KGHSH and CDR2 LQKENI. The length of the CDR3 is 15 residues. CDR3 DNA sequence: TGTGCCAGCAGTCCACCTGGGGGGAGTAATGAAAAACTGTTTTTT. Amino acid sequence: CASSPPGGSNEKLFF.

In its sample, this clonotype was seen many times. V and J are TRBV2 and TRBJ1-2, with 7 bases identical to TRBD1. J lost 4 bases, V lost 6 bases, and 2 bases had no gene match. Germline CDR1 reads SNHLY; CDR2 reads FYNNEI. The CDR3 contains 12 residues. The CDR3 protein is CASRRDSYGYTF. The CDR3 DNA reads as TGTGCCAGCAGAAGGGACAGCTATGGCTACACCTTC. The whole variable domain, filled in from reference TRBV2 and TRBJ1-2, reads EPEVTQTPSHQVTQMGQEVILRCVPISNHLYFYWYRQILGQKVEFLVSFYNNEISEKSEIFDDQFSVERPDGSNFTLKIRSTKLEDSAMYFCASRRDSYGYTFGSGTRLTVV.